The 10 T cell receptor beta chains below come from one sample, sequenced in a study of cytomegalovirus exposure and HLA in healthy donors (dated by TCRdb to about 2017). Libraries were made using the immunoSEQ multiplex PCR assay. The multiplex PCR relied on a mix of 60 forward primers for TCR Vbeta segments and 13 reverse primers for TCR Jbeta segments. In its TCRdb copy, this immuneACCESS table keeps in-frame sequences only and misses some clones. Where compared with another copy, unresolved V genes explain less than half of these, and the others have no known cause. Across this sample there are around 260,000 clones, with over 70% seen only once. About 0.28% of the sample comes from the top ten. The sequencing sample was made of PBMCs. The receptors derive from a girl aged 2-10 years in good health and CMV-seronegative.

The chain carries TRBV14 and TRBJ2-1, with 8 positions matching TRBD2. Germline CDR1 reads SGHDN; CDR2 reads FVKESK. There are 15 residues in the CDR3. V shed 4 bases, J shed 6 bases, and the junction held 8 bases outside the gene matches. The CDR3 DNA reads TGTGCCAGCAGCCGCGAGCGGGGGCCCTTCAATGAGCAGTTCTTC. This encodes CASSRERGPFNEQFF.

The rearrangement uses TRBV7-8 and TRBJ2-7; D unclear. CDR3 length: 12 residues. Trimming shortened V by 2 bases and J by 6 bases, and 8 bases separated the two germline ends. Germline CDR1 SGHVS, CDR2 FQNEAQ. The CDR3 nucleotides read TGTGCCAGCAGCTTAACACCCGCCGAGCAGTACTTC. Amino acids: CASSLTPAEQYF.

The chain joins TRBV28 to TRBJ2-5, with D tentatively TRBD2 (6 bases). This CDR3 is 15 amino acids long. Germline loops: CDR1 MDHEN, CDR2 SYDVKM. Trimming took 4 bases from V and 5 from J, leaving 17 bases between them. CDR3 sequence: CASSSPDGRGETQYF. The CDR3 DNA is TGTGCCAGCAGTTCCCCGGACGGGAGAGGGGAGACCCAGTACTTC.

The chain couples TRBV6-1 to TRBJ2-7; a possible D gene is TRBD2 (5 bases). The CDR3 loop spans 17 amino acids. V was pared by 1 base and J by 3 bases, with 19 bases between. Looked up from germline, CDR1 is MNHNS and CDR2 is SASEGT. The CDR3 DNA follows: TGTGCCAGCAGTGAAGAGAGCCAAGGTTTTGGACTCTACGAGCAGTACTTC. Residues: CASSEESQGFGLYEQYF.

The table lists this clone with a few counts. The chain combines TRBV27 with TRBJ2-1; weak D call: TRBD2 (6 bases). Trimming removed 5 bases at V and 2 bases at J, with 13 bases between. The germline CDR1 and CDR2 sequences are MNHEY and SMNVEV (reference sequence). The CDR3 contains 15 residues. CDR3 protein: CASSPGGSPYNEQFF. The DNA of the CDR3 is TGTGCCAGCAGTCCTGGGGGGAGTCCCTACAATGAGCAGTTCTTC.

The chain has TRBV10-3 and TRBJ1-5, with 7 positions matching TRBD1. The CDR3 has 17 amino acids. Germline assignment: CDR1 ENHRY and CDR2 SYGVKD. J gave up 3 bases and V 0 bases, and 8 bases lay outside the gene matches. Here the CDR3 DNA reads TGTGCCATCAGTGAGTCAGACAGGGAGGTCCCCAATCAGCCCCAGCATTTT. Translating gives CAISESDREVPNQPQHF.

This clone came up a few times. J is TRBJ2-7 and V is TRBV18; D is ambiguous. Trimming took 6 bases from V and 7 from J, leaving 10 bases between them. Germline V gene lookup returns CDR1 KGHSH and CDR2 LQKENI. CDR3 length: 11 amino acids. CDR3 protein: CASSPQLEQYF. DNA of the CDR3: TGTGCCAGCTCCCCCCAGTTGGAGCAGTACTTC.

The chain couples TRBV28 to TRBJ1-6; D gene uncertain. CDR1 and CDR2 from the germline V gene are MDHEN and SYDVKM. V was pared by 4 bases and J by 10 bases, with 5 bases between. This CDR3 is 11 amino acids long. CDR3 loop: CASSSESPLHF. The CDR3 coding sequence is TGTGCCAGCAGTTCTGAGTCACCCCTCCACTTT.

The chain joins TRBV5-1 to TRBJ2-5, with TRBD1 matching over 9 bases. The J segment lost 7 bases and the V segment lost 6 bases, leaving 19 bases of the junction unmatched. The CDR3 is 17 amino acids. Looked up from germline, CDR1 is SGHRS and CDR2 is YFSETQ. The CDR3 loop is CASKWWGTGSRYVTQYF. CDR3 sequence (DNA): TGCGCCAGCAAATGGTGGGGGACAGGGTCCCGGTATGTGACCCAGTACTTC.

V is TRBV30 and J is TRBJ2-3, with D perhaps matching TRBD2 (5 bases). Per germline, CDR1 GTSNPN and CDR2 SVGIG (reference sequence). Trimming removed 1 base at V and 4 bases at J, with 15 bases between. The CDR3 extends over 15 amino acids. The CDR3 nucleotides are TGTGCCTGGAGTGAACTAGGGCCCGCCGCAGATACGCAGTATTTT. It yields the protein CAWSELGPAADTQYF. Full variable domain (missing parts from reference TRBV30 and TRBJ2-3): SQTIHQWPATLVQPVGSPLSLECTVEGTSNPNLYWYRQAAGRGLQLLFYSVGIGQISSEVPQNLSASRPQDRQFILSSKKLLLSDSGFYLCAWSELGPAADTQYFGPGTRLTVL.